This T cell receptor (beta chain) was captured in a study of cytomegalovirus exposure and HLA in healthy donors. Each donor was healthy, and each was a bone marrow donor. 13 Jbeta primers and 60 Vbeta primers were used for the PCR. TCRdb's table, derived via immunoSEQ multiplex PCR, lists solely in-frame clones and lacks some. Here the sample spans under 150,000 clones, just under 80% being singletons. The TCR sequence derives from a male donor in good health and CMV-seronegative. Sample: PBMCs.

Here the CDR3 DNA reads TGTGCCAGTAATGCCGGGACAGGGCGCGGAAACACCATATATTTT. It is translated as CASNAGTGRGNTIYF. The rearrangement links TRBV19 to TRBJ1-3; 9 nucleotides match TRBD1. Germline V gene lookup returns CDR1 LNHDA and CDR2 SQIVND (reference sequence). This CDR3 is 15 amino acids long. The V gene end was trimmed by 7 bases and the J gene end by 4 bases; junction bases not matched to a gene: 8.